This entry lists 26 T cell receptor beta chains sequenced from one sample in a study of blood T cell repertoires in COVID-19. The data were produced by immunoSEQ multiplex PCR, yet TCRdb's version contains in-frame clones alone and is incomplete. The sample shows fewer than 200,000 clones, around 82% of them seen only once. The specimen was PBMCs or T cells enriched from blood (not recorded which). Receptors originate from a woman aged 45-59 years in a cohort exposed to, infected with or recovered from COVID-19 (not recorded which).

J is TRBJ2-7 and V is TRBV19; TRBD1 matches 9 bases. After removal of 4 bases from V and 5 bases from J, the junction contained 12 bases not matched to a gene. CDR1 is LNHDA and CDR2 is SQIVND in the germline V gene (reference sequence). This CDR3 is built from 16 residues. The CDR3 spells CASSTDSGTGFHEQYF. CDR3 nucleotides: TGTGCCAGTAGTACGGACTCCGGGACAGGGTTCCACGAGCAGTACTTC.

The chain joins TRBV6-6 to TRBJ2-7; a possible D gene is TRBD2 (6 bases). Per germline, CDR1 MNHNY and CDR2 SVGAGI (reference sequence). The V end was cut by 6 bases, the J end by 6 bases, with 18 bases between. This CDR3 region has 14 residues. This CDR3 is CASSPTGLYGEQYF. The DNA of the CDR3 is TGTGCCAGCAGCCCTACGGGACTCTACGGCGAGCAGTACTTC.

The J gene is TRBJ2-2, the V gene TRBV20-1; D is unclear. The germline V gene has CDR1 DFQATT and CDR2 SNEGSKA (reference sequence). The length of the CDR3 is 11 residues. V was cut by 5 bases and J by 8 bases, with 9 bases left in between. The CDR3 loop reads CSALTRGELFF. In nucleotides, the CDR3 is TGCAGTGCTTTAACCCGGGGGGAGCTGTTTTTT.

The CDR3 DNA sequence: TGCGCCAGCAGCCAGGGGGCGAGAAGCAATCAGCCCCAGCATTTT. This translates into CASSQGARSNQPQHF. The rearrangement joins TRBV4-1 to TRBJ1-5; a possible D gene is TRBD1 (6 bases). V was shortened by 3 bases and J by 1 base, with 10 bases between the two germline ends. The CDR3 sequence is 15 residues long. Germline V gives CDR1 MGHRA, CDR2 YSYEKL.

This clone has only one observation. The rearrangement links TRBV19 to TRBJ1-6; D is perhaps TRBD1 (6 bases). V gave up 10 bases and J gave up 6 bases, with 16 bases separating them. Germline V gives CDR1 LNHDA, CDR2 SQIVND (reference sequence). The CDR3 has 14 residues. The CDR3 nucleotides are TGTGCCACTTTCTCGGGACATCTTAATTCACCCCTCCACTTT. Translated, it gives CATFSGHLNSPLHF.

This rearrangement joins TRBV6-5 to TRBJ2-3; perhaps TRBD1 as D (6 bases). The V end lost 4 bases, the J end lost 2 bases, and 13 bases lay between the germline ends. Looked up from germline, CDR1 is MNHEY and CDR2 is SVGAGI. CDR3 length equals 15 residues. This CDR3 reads CASSSRQANTDTQYF. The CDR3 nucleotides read TGTGCCAGCAGTTCTAGACAGGCGAACACAGATACGCAGTATTTT.

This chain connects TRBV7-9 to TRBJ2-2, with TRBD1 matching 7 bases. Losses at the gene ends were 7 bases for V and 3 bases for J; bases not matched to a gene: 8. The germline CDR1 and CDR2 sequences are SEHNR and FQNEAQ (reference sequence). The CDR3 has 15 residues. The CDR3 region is CASKSVQGDTGELFF. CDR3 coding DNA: TGTGCCAGCAAGTCGGTCCAGGGGGACACCGGGGAGCTGTTTTTT.

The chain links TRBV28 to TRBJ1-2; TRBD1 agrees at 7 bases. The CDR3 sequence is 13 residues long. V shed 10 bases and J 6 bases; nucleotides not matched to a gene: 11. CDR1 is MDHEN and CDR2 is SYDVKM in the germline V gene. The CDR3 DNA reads TGTGCCACCCCTAGATTTACAGGGGATGGCTACACCTTC. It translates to CATPRFTGDGYTF.

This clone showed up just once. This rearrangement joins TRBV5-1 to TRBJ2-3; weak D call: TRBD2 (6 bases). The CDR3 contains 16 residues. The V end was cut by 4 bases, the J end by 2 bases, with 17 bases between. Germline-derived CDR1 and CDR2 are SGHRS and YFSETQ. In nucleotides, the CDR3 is TGCGCCAGCAGCGGAGGGTTGGGAGGAGACACAGATACGCAGTATTTT. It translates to CASSGGLGGDTDTQYF.

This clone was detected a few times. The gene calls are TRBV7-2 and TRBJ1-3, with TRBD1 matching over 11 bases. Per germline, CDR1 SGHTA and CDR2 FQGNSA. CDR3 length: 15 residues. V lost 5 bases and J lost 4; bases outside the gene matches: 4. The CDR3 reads CASSRWTGGGNTIYF. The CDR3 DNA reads TGTGCCAGCAGCAGATGGACAGGGGGCGGAAACACCATATATTTT.

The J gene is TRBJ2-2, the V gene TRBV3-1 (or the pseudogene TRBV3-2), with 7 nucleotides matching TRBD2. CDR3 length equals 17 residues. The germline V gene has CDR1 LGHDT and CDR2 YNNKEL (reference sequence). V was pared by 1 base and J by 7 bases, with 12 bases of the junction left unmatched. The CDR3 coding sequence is TGTGCCAGCAGCCAAGCTATCCGGCTAGCGGTCAACGGGGAGCTGTTTTTT. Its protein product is CASSQAIRLAVNGELFF.

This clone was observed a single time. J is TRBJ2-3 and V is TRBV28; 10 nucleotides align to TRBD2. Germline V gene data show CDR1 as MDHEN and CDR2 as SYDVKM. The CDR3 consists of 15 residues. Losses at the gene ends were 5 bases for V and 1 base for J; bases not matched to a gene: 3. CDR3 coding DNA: TGTGCCAGCAGTACAACTAGCGGGGGCACAGATACGCAGTATTTT. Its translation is CASSTTSGGTDTQYF.

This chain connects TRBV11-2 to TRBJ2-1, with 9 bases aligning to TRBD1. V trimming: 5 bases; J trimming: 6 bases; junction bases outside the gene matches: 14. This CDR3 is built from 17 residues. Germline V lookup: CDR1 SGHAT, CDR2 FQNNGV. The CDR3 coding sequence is TGTGCCAGCAGCCTACGACCCGGGACAGGGAGGATCAATGAGCAGTTCTTC. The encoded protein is CASSLRPGTGRINEQFF.

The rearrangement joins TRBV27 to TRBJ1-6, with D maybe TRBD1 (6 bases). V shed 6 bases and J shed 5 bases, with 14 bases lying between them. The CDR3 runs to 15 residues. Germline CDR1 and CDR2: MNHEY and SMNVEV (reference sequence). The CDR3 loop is CASRRPQGNNSPLHF. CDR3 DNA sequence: TGTGCCAGCAGACGACCACAGGGTAATAATTCACCCCTCCACTTT.

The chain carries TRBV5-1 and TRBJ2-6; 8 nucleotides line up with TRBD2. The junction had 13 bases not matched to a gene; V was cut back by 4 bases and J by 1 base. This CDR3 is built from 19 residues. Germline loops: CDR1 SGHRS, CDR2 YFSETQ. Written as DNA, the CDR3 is TGCGCCAGCAGCCCCGGCCGGCCGGGGGGGTTTTCTGGGGCCAACGTCCTGACTTTC. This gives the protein CASSPGRPGGFSGANVLTF.

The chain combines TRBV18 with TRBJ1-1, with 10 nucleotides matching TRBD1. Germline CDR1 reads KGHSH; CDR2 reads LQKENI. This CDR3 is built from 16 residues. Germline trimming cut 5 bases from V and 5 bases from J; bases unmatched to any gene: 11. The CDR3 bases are TGTGCCAGCTCAGACAGGGGGCCGGGTATGCGAACTGAAGCTTTCTTT. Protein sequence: CASSDRGPGMRTEAFF.

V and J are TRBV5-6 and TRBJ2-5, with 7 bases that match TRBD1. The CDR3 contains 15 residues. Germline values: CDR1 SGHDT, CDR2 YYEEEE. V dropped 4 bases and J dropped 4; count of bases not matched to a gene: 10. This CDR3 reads CASSPTGSILETQYF. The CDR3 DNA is TGTGCCAGCAGCCCGACAGGGAGTATCCTAGAGACCCAGTACTTC.

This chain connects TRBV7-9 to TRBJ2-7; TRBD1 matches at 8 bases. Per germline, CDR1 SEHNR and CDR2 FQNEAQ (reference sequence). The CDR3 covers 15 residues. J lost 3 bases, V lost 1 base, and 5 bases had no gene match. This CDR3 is CASSLVGTGGYEQYF. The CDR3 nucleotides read TGTGCCAGCAGCTTAGTCGGGACAGGTGGCTACGAGCAGTACTTC.

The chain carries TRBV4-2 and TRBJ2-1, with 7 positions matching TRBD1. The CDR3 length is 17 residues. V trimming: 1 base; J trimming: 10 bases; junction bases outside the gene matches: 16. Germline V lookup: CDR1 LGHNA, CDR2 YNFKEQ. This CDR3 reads CASSQVQGDPTIGEQFF. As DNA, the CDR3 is TGTGCCAGCAGCCAAGTCCAGGGGGACCCTACAATTGGAGAGCAGTTCTTC.

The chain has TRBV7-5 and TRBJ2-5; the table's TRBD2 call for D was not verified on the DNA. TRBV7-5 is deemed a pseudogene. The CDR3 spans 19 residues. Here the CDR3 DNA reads TGTGCCAGAAGCTCCCGACTAGCGGGGGCCTCCACACACAAAGAGACCCAGTACTTC. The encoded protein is CARSSRLAGASTHKETQYF.

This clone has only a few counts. CDR3 sequence reads: CASSNGIGSEQYF. The CDR3 DNA reads TGCGCCAGCAGCAACGGGATTGGTTCGGAGCAGTACTTC. This chain joins TRBV5-1 and TRBJ2-7, with a possible D match to TRBD2 (5 bases). There are 13 residues in the CDR3. CDR1 SGHRS and CDR2 YFSETQ come from the germline V gene. V dropped 4 bases and J dropped 7 bases, with 15 bases sitting between them.

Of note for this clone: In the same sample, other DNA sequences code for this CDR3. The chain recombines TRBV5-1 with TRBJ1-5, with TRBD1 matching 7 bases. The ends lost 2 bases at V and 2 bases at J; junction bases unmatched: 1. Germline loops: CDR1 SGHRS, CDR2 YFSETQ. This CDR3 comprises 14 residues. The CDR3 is CASSLGGGNQPQHF. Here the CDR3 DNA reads TGCGCCAGCAGCTTAGGGGGCGGCAATCAGCCCCAGCATTTT.

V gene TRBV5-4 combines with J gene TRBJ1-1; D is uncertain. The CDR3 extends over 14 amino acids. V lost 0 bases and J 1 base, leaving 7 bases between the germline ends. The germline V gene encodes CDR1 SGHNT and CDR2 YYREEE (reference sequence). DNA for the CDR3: TGTGCCAGCAGCTTGGATCAGGAGAACACTGAAGCTTTCTTT. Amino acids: CASSLDQENTEAFF.

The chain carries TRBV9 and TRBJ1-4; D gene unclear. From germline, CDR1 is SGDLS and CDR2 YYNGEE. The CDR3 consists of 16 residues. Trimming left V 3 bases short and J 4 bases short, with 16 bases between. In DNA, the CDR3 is TGTGCCAGCAGCGCTCGGGTGGACTGGATTAATGAAAAACTGTTTTTT. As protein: CASSARVDWINEKLFF.

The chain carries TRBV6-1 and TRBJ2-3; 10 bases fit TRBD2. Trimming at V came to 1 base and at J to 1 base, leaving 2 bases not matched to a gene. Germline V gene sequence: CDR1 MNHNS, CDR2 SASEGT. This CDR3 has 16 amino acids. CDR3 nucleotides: TGTGCCAGCAGTGAAGGGCTAGCGGGGGGCACAGATACGCAGTATTTT. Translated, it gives CASSEGLAGGTDTQYF.

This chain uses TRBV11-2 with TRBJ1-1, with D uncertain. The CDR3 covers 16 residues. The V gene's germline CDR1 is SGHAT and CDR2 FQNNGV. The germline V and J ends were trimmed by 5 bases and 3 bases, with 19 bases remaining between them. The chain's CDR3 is CASSPVSGNLHTEAFF. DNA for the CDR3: TGTGCCAGCAGCCCGGTATCGGGAAACCTGCACACTGAAGCTTTCTTT. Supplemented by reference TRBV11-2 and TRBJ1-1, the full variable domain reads EAGVAQSPRYKIIEKRQSVAFWCNPISGHATLYWYQQILGQGPKLLIQFQNNGVVDDSQLPKDRFSAERLKGVDSTLKIQPAKLEDSAVYLCASSPVSGNLHTEAFFGQGTRLTVV.